The clone carrying this TCR beta chain was observed at least ten times. The data stem from a study of regulatory T cells in long-lasting Graves disease. From germline, CDR1 is MNHNS and CDR2 SASEGT. There are 15 residues in the CDR3. Trimming pared 5 bases from V and 2 bases from J, leaving 15 bases between. Through Arm-PCR of CDR3 regions and iRepertoire HTBI primers, TCR beta libraries were built. One entry per CDR3 protein, called by TCRdb with MiXCR from the multiplex PCR reads. The data hold 360,000 or so distinct CDR3 sequences, with around 17% observed a single time. The sample's time point: newly diagnosed GD, antithyroid drugs for less than 3 months. Isolated PBMC RNA provided the starting material for the TCR library. This same sample was also part of a study on T cells in Graves' hyperthyroidism and ophthalmopathy. Per that study: Graves' hyperthyroidism was deemed stable absent ophthalmopathy progression within 18 months. Appearing also in blood were most of the thyroid clonotypes expanded above 0.001.

The chain recombines TRBV6-1 with TRBJ1-1; D call uncertain. The source is a man in his forties or fifties with Graves disease. The sequencing used peripheral blood mononuclear cells (PBMCs), collected at new diagnosis, from a patient treated with antithyroid drugs. CDR3 sequence (DNA): TGTGCCAGCAGTCAACGTTCCAGAGGTAACACTGAAGCTTTCTTT. Its translation is CASSQRSRGNTEAFF.